These 29 T cell receptor beta chains share one sample of origin, sequenced in a study of blood T cell repertoires in COVID-19. Sequencing used immunoSEQ multiplex PCR; TCRdb keeps in-frame clones, though not all of them. Of about 99,000 clones in the sample, roughly 89% were seen once. Sequencing was performed on peripheral blood. Source of these receptors: a man between 70 and 80 years old with active or convalescent COVID-19.

The rearrangement joins TRBV5-6 to TRBJ1-1; D call uncertain. The V and J ends lost 2 bases and 1 base respectively, with 12 bases between them. Germline CDR1 reads SGHDT; CDR2 reads YYEEEE. The CDR3 totals 15 residues. CDR3 sequence: CASSFGYTENTEAFF. The DNA of the CDR3 is TGTGCCAGCAGCTTTGGATATACAGAGAACACTGAAGCTTTCTTT.

The chain links TRBV11-2 to TRBJ1-2; the D is unclear. The CDR3 loop spans 15 amino acids. V was clipped by 2 bases and J by 1 base, with 11 bases between them. From germline, CDR1 is SGHAT and CDR2 FQNNGV. The CDR3 nucleotides are TGTGCCAGCAGCTTAACCCCCTTCTATAACTATGGCTACACCTTC. This encodes CASSLTPFYNYGYTF. The full variable domain, rest sourced from reference TRBV11-2 and TRBJ1-2, is EAGVAQSPRYKIIEKRQSVAFWCNPISGHATLYWYQQILGQGPKLLIQFQNNGVVDDSQLPKDRFSAERLKGVDSTLKIQPAKLEDSAVYLCASSLTPFYNYGYTFGSGTRLTVV.

The rearrangement links TRBV5-1 to TRBJ1-1, with TRBD1 matching over 11 bases. The trim removed 4 bases at V and 5 bases at J, leaving 7 bases unmatched. This CDR3 comprises 15 residues. The germline gives CDR1 SGHRS, CDR2 YFSETQ. CDR3 nucleotide sequence: TGCGCCAGCAGCACCGGGACAGGGGGACGAACTGAAGCTTTCTTT. This encodes CASSTGTGGRTEAFF.

This clone was seen only once. This chain uses TRBV5-1 with TRBJ2-3, with 7 bases lining up with TRBD2. This CDR3 region has 15 residues. Unmatched junction bases numbered 9, after V lost 7 bases and J lost 1 base. CDR1 is SGHRS and CDR2 is YFSETQ in the germline V gene. The CDR3 DNA is TGCGCCAGCGCTTTGATTGCGGGGGGCACAGATACGCAGTATTTT. It specifies CASALIAGGTDTQYF.

The rearrangement joins TRBV7-3 to TRBJ2-1, with a weak D call TRBD1 (6 bases). This CDR3 is 14 amino acids long. Germline values: CDR1 SGHTA, CDR2 FQGTGA. Deletions cut 3 bases from V and 9 bases from J, with 15 bases between. The CDR3 DNA reads TGTGCCAGCAGCTTCACAAGTACAGGGACTGAGCAGTTCTTC. It specifies CASSFTSTGTEQFF.

The chain recombines TRBV5-6 with TRBJ2-5; TRBD2 might be the D (6 bases). CDR1 and CDR2 from the germline V gene are SGHDT and YYEEEE. The CDR3 runs 16 residues. The V and J ends lost 3 bases and 3 bases respectively, with 18 bases between them. The CDR3 DNA sequence: TGTGCCAGCAGCTGGGGAGCGCGGGGACGAGAAGAGACCCAGTACTTC. This translates into CASSWGARGREETQYF.

DNA for the CDR3: TGTGCCAGCAGTGATCGAGTATTACAGGGCACAGATACGCAGTATTTT. This translates into CASSDRVLQGTDTQYF. The chain links TRBV2 to TRBJ2-3; TRBD1 might be the D (5 bases). Trimming pared 3 bases from V and 1 base from J, leaving 14 bases between. This CDR3 comprises 16 residues. From germline, CDR1 is SNHLY and CDR2 FYNNEI.

The sample holds a few counts of this clone. The V and J genes are TRBV4-3 and TRBJ2-3; a possible D gene is TRBD2 (6 bases). This CDR3 has 17 residues. Germline V CDR1 and CDR2: LGHNA, YSLEER. Trimming cost V 0 bases and J 6 bases, with 19 bases left between them. CDR3 sequence: CASSQETQGPEGDTQYF. The CDR3 nucleotides are TGCGCCAGCAGCCAAGAAACCCAGGGCCCGGAGGGGGATACGCAGTATTTT.

This clone was recorded a few times. This chain joins TRBV4-1 and TRBJ1-5; the D gene is possibly TRBD1 (5 bases). This CDR3 has 15 amino acids. The V end lost 1 base, the J end lost 7 bases, and 14 bases lay between the germline ends. Germline V lookup: CDR1 MGHRA, CDR2 YSYEKL. CDR3 bases: TGCGCCAGCAGCCAAGGGGGCTCTGTCGACCAGCCCCAGCATTTT. Translating it yields CASSQGGSVDQPQHF.

This clone was observed a handful of times. The chain is built from TRBV10-3 and TRBJ2-1; 11 bases align to TRBD1. The CDR3 length is 14 residues. After removal of 9 bases from V and 8 bases from J, the junction contained 9 bases not matched to a gene. Germline CDR1 is ENHRY and CDR2 is SYGVKD. The DNA for the CDR3 is TGTGCCATACGTCGGGGACAGGGGGATTATGAGCAGTTCTTC. Amino acid sequence: CAIRRGQGDYEQFF.

The V gene is TRBV6-6, the J gene TRBJ2-1; 7 bases are a match to TRBD2. Losses at the gene ends were 2 bases for V and 7 bases for J; bases not matched to a gene: 11. The germline V gene encodes CDR1 MNHNY and CDR2 SVGAGI (reference sequence). This CDR3 is built from 16 residues. CDR3 loop: CASSYPGGSKGNEQFF. As DNA, the CDR3 is TGTGCCAGCAGTTACCCCGGGGGGTCAAAGGGGAATGAGCAGTTCTTC.

This chain connects TRBV19 to TRBJ1-6; the match to TRBD1 covers 12 bases. The CDR3 extends over 18 amino acids. Trimming removed 1 base from V and 8 bases from J; junction bases left unmatched: 9. From germline, CDR1 is LNHDA and CDR2 SQIVND (reference sequence). The CDR3 loop reads CASSIAPAGQGADSPLHF. Here the CDR3 DNA reads TGTGCCAGTAGTATAGCCCCAGCGGGACAGGGGGCTGATTCACCCCTCCACTTT.

The chain links TRBV24-1 to TRBJ1-2; D is perhaps TRBD1 (5 bases). CDR1 is KGHDR and CDR2 is SFDVKD in the germline V gene. V lost 3 bases, J lost 5 bases, and 18 bases lay in between. This CDR3 has 16 residues. The CDR3 spells CATSDPGQQDGYGYTF. Here the CDR3 DNA reads TGTGCCACCAGTGATCCGGGTCAACAGGACGGATATGGCTACACCTTC.

The chain joins TRBV5-5 to TRBJ2-2; D is ambiguous. Per the germline V gene, CDR1 is SGHKS and CDR2 is YYEKEE (reference sequence). Trimming took 0 bases from V and 2 from J, leaving 11 bases between them. The CDR3 spans 16 residues. As DNA, the CDR3 is TGTGCCAGCAGCTTGGGTGCTAGTCTCAACACCGGGGAGCTGTTTTTT. Translation: CASSLGASLNTGELFF.

The V gene is TRBV7-9, the J gene TRBJ1-4; D unresolved. V shed 3 bases and J shed 8 bases, with 7 bases lying between them. Germline lookup yields CDR1 SEHNR and CDR2 FQNEAQ (reference sequence). This CDR3 spans 12 amino acids. CDR3 nucleotide sequence: TGTGCCAGCAGCTTGACTGGGGAAAAACTGTTTTTT. It specifies CASSLTGEKLFF.

The V gene is TRBV11-2, the J gene TRBJ1-6, with a tentative D call TRBD1 (6 bases). Looked up from germline, CDR1 is SGHAT and CDR2 is FQNNGV. The CDR3 runs to 15 residues. The ends were cut back, 3 bases at V and 9 bases at J, with 15 bases in the middle. The CDR3: CASSFAAGVGSPLHF. CDR3 sequence (DNA): TGTGCCAGCAGCTTCGCCGCAGGGGTAGGTTCACCCCTCCACTTT.

The chain combines TRBV28 with TRBJ2-7, with 8 bases fitting TRBD2. The CDR3 sequence is 17 residues long. Losses at the gene ends were 3 bases for V and 0 bases for J; bases not matched to a gene: 10. CDR1 is MDHEN and CDR2 is SYDVKM in the germline V gene. Here the CDR3 DNA reads TGTGCCAGCAGTTTCCCCCCTGGCGGGGGGAGCTCCTACGAGCAGTACTTC. Translation gives CASSFPPGGGSSYEQYF.

This clone was counted a single time. The rearrangement joins TRBV18 to TRBJ2-1; weak D call: TRBD2 (5 bases). The CDR3 spans 15 residues. CDR1 KGHSH and CDR2 LQKENI come from the germline V gene. V was shortened by 3 bases and J by 10 bases, with 19 bases between the two germline ends. The CDR3 reads CASSPLAVGVMEQFF. CDR3 DNA sequence: TGTGCCAGCTCACCCCTAGCCGTTGGGGTCATGGAGCAGTTCTTC.

The chain is built from TRBV7-2 and TRBJ2-3; TRBD1 aligns across 11 bases. There are 15 residues in the CDR3. Germline V CDR1 and CDR2: SGHTA, FQGNSA. V trimming: 4 bases; J trimming: 4 bases; junction bases outside the gene matches: 4. CDR3 loop: CASSSRTGGSDTQYF. CDR3 nucleotide sequence: TGTGCCAGCAGCTCGCGGACAGGGGGCTCAGATACGCAGTATTTT.

The J gene is TRBJ1-2, the V gene TRBV21-1. TRBV21-1 is noted as a pseudogene. This CDR3 spans 12 amino acids. As DNA, the CDR3 is TGTGCCAGCAGCAAAGGGGGGGACGGCTACACCTTC. Its protein product is CASSKGGDGYTF.

The chain links TRBV7-2 to TRBJ1-2, with D perhaps TRBD1 (6 bases). In germline, CDR1 is SGHTA, CDR2 FQGNSA. Deletions cut 5 bases from V and 6 bases from J, with 19 bases between. The CDR3 length is 15 residues. The CDR3 is CASSTRNRQVNGYTF. CDR3 sequence (DNA): TGTGCCAGCAGCACACGCAACAGACAGGTCAATGGCTACACCTTC.

In DNA form, the CDR3 reads TGTGCCAGCTCAACGGGACTAGCGGGGAACACCGGGGAGCTGTTTTTT. The encoded protein is CASSTGLAGNTGELFF. The rearrangement links TRBV18 to TRBJ2-2, with 12 positions matching TRBD2. This CDR3 has 16 amino acids. Germline V gives CDR1 KGHSH, CDR2 LQKENI. Unmatched junction bases numbered 2, after V lost 5 bases and J lost 1 base.

This clone has a single count. The V call is TRBV30, the J call TRBJ1-2; no clear D gene. V gave up 7 bases and J gave up 4 bases, with 10 bases separating them. The CDR3 covers 11 residues. The V gene's germline CDR1 is GTSNPN and CDR2 SVGIG (reference sequence). This CDR3 reads CASPGFYGYTF. CDR3 nucleotide sequence: TGTGCCTCCCCCGGGTTCTATGGCTACACCTTC.

The sample holds one count of this clone. This sequence joins TRBV1 and TRBJ2-3; TRBD1, as called in the table, went unchecked against the DNA. TRBV1 is tagged as a pseudogene. The CDR3 consists of 16 residues. CDR3 DNA sequence: TGCACCAGCAGCCAAGATCTCAGGGTAAGCACAGATACGCAGTATTTT. Residues: CTSSQDLRVSTDTQYF.

The rearrangement joins TRBV24-1 to TRBJ2-2; 9 bases align to TRBD1. Germline V gene sequence: CDR1 KGHDR, CDR2 SFDVKD. This CDR3 region has 18 residues. V lost 4 bases to trimming and J lost 7 bases; unmatched junction nucleotides: 15. The CDR3 protein is CATSDPEARTGVLGELFF. CDR3 bases: TGTGCCACCAGTGACCCGGAAGCTAGGACAGGGGTACTCGGGGAGCTGTTTTTT.

The chain joins TRBV5-1 to TRBJ1-5; D is uncertain. Germline loops: CDR1 SGHRS, CDR2 YFSETQ. V lost 5 bases to trimming and J lost 4 bases, with 13 bases between them. The CDR3 covers 14 residues. CDR3 sequence: CASRFRPGNQPQHF. For the CDR3, the DNA is TGCGCCAGCAGGTTTCGTCCGGGGAATCAGCCCCAGCATTTT.

The V and J genes are TRBV7-9 and TRBJ1-6, with TRBD1 as a possible D gene (5 bases). V was clipped by 5 bases and J by 4 bases, with 9 bases between them. The CDR3 is 14 residues long. Germline V gene sequence: CDR1 SEHNR, CDR2 FQNEAQ (reference sequence). CDR3 residues: CASSPDSYNSPLHF. In DNA, the CDR3 is TGTGCCAGCAGCCCCGACAGTTATAATTCACCCCTCCACTTT.

This chain uses TRBV24-1 with TRBJ2-3; 8 bases fit TRBD2. V dropped 5 bases and J dropped 1; count of bases not matched to a gene: 1. Germline V gene data show CDR1 as KGHDR and CDR2 as SFDVKD. The CDR3 loop spans 14 amino acids. CDR3 residues: CATSGAGGTDTQYF. CDR3 sequence (DNA): TGTGCCACCAGTGGAGCGGGGGGCACAGATACGCAGTATTTT.

The genes are TRBV9 and TRBJ2-2; 13 bases fit TRBD2. Trimming cost V 4 bases and J 5 bases; bases outside gene matches: 5. Germline CDR1 is SGDLS and CDR2 is YYNGEE. The CDR3 has 16 amino acids. DNA of the CDR3: TGTGCCAGCAGCATCCAGACTAGCGGGGGGACCGGGGAGCTGTTTTTT. Protein: CASSIQTSGGTGELFF. The full variable domain, its missing parts supplied by reference TRBV9 and TRBJ2-2, is DSGVTQTPKHLITATGQRVTLRCSPRSGDLSVYWYQQSLDQGLQFLIQYYNGEERAKGNILERFSAQQFPDLHSELNLSSLELGDSALYFCASSIQTSGGTGELFFGEGSRLTVL.